The clone carrying this T cell receptor beta chain was recorded many times. Its antigen is undetermined. The read ends 3 residues early relative to the CDR3; the germline J gene fills the gap. This record comes from a study of T cell clonality in common variable immunodeficiency. Overall study results and limits: TCRbeta clonality was increased in CVID versus healthy controls. Shared TCRbeta clones were fewer between CVID subjects than controls.

CDR3 length: 14 amino acids. Trimming took off 4 bases at V and 4 bases at J, with 14 bases between the two ends. Looked up from germline, CDR1 is SGHNT and CDR2 is YYREEE (reference sequence). Control and CVID samples contributed equal amounts of genomic DNA. The assay was immunoSEQ multiplex PCR, and TCRdb's table has in-frame clones only and misses some. The sample shows around 45,000 clones, none of them appearing just once. Both groups were predominantly of Caucasian heritage. The clonotype comes from a person aged 18-70 years in good health. Sequencing input: peripheral blood mononuclear cells. The rearrangement joins TRBV5-4 to TRBJ2-5, with D perhaps TRBD2 (5 bases). CDR3 DNA, as far as it was read: TGTGCCAGCAGCCAAGGTAGCGACGGAGAGACC. This codes for CASSQGSDGET. The CDR3 as a whole reads CASSQGSDGETQYF.